These T cell receptor beta chains were read from a single sample in a study of blood T cells in healthy people across ages. TCRdb ran MiXCR on the 5' RACE reads and lists one entry per CDR3 protein. The sample yields 800,000 or so distinct CDR3 sequences, 62% seen once. The sample comprised blood. These receptors all stem from a man in his thirties or forties in good health. CDR3s include the opening cysteine and the closing phenylalanine or tryptophan. Each record gives: clone size, J gene, V gene, D gene, CDR3 DNA, CDR3 protein. A D gene is named only where the DNA matches it firmly. Size values are once, few and many counts, or a class for expanded clones, and some rows have none.

. | TRBJ2-4 | TRBV4-2 | TRBD1 | TGTGCCAGCAGCCGGTCAACGGACAGGTTCAACATTCAGTACTTC | CASSRSTDRFNIQYF
few | TRBJ1-2 | TRBV7-2 | . | TGTGCCAGCAGCCCCCCCACAGGAACCTCCTATGGCTACACCTTC | CASSPPTGTSYGYTF
. | TRBJ2-5 | TRBV2 | . | TGTGCCAGCAGTAAGACTAGTTTGACTCCTAACAATGAGCAGTACTTC | CASSKTSLTPNNEQYF
few | TRBJ1-5 | TRBV6-2/TRBV6-3 | . | TGTGCCAGCCAGGGTAGCAATCAGCCCCAGCATTTT | CASQGSNQPQHF
few | TRBJ2-7 | TRBV7-2 | . | TGTGCCAGCAGCTTGGGCCCGGTAACCTACGAGCAGTACTTC | CASSLGPVTYEQYF
. | TRBJ2-3 | TRBV12-3/TRBV12-4 | TRBD2 | TGTGCCAGCAGTTCAAACCTCCGATGGACTAGCGGGGGGGCCCCATTGAGCACAGATACGCAGTATTTT | CASSSNLRWTSGGAPLSTDTQYF
. | TRBJ2-7 | TRBV5-1 | . | TGCGCCAGCAGCCCGGCCTGGGCGGGGAACGAGCAGTACTTC | CASSPAWAGNEQYF
. | TRBJ1-4 | TRBV9 | . | TGTGCCAGCAGCGTAGCTCCGAGAGGGCAAAAACTGTTTTTT | CASSVAPRGQKLFF
. | TRBJ1-1 | TRBV12-3/TRBV12-4 | TRBD1 | TGTGCCAGCAGTTTGGGGACAGGGTTGAGCACTGAAGCTTTCTTT | CASSLGTGLSTEAFF
. | TRBJ2-7 | TRBV29-1 | TRBD2 | TGCAGCGTTGAGGCGGGACTAGACTACGAGCAGTACTTC | CSVEAGLDYEQYF
. | TRBJ2-5 | TRBV14 | . | TGTGCCAGCAGCCCCCAGCAAGAGTTTCGGACCCAGTACTTC | CASSPQQEFRTQYF
many | TRBJ2-1 | TRBV9 | TRBD2 | TGTGCCAGCAGCGCCGGGGGGAGCTCCTACAATGAGCAGTTCTTC | CASSAGGSSYNEQFF
. | TRBJ2-7 | TRBV10-3 | . | TGTGCCATCAAGGAAGGGGCAGGGGAGTACTACGAGCAGTACTTC | CAIKEGAGEYYEQYF
. | TRBJ2-3 | TRBV5-5 | TRBD1 | TGTGCCAGCAGCTCGCTCCGGGACAGGGGGACAGATACGCAGTATTTT | CASSSLRDRGTDTQYF
. | TRBJ2-3 | TRBV3-1 | . | TGTGCCAGCAGCCTTAACGAGGACACAGATACGCAGTATTTT | CASSLNEDTDTQYF
. | TRBJ2-7 | TRBV6-6 | . | TGTGCCGGCAGTTACTCGACCGGGGCCGATTCCTACGAGCAGTACTTC | CAGSYSTGADSYEQYF
. | TRBJ1-2 | TRBV29-1 | TRBD1 | TGCAGCGTTGAAGAGTTGGGACAGTATGGCTACACCTTC | CSVEELGQYGYTF
. | TRBJ2-7 | TRBV6-2/TRBV6-3 | . | TGTGCCAGCAGTTACGGCAGTTTATCCTACGAGCAGTACTTC | CASSYGSLSYEQYF
. | TRBJ2-5 | TRBV9 | . | TGTGCCAGCAGCGTCGCCTCGGCGGATGCAGGTGGAAAGACCCAGTACTTC | CASSVASADAGGKTQYF
once | TRBJ2-1 | TRBV24-1 | TRBD1 | TGTGCCACCAGAGACCGACAGGGGGGTTACAATGAGCAGTTCTTC | CATRDRQGGYNEQFF
. | TRBJ2-5 | TRBV20-1 | TRBD1 | TGCAGTGCGAAGGGACAGGGATTTGAGACCCAGTACTTC | CSAKGQGFETQYF